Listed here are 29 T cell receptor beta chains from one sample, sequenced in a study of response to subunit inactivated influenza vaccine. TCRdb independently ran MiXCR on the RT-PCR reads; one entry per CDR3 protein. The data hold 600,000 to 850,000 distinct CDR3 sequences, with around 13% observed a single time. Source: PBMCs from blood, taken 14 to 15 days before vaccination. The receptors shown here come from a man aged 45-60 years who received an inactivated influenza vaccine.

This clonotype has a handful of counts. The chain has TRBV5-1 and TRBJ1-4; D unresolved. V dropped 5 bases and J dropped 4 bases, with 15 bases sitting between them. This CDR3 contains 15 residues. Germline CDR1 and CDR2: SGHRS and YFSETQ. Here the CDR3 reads CASSSDGRGNEKLFF. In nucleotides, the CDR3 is TGCGCCAGCAGTTCGGACGGCCGCGGTAATGAAAAACTGTTTTTT.

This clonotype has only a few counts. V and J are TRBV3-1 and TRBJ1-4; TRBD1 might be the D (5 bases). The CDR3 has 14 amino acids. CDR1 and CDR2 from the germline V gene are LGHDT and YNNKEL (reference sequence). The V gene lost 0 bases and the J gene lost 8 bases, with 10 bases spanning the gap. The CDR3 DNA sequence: TGTGCCAGCAGCCAAGACGGCGGGACCGAAAAACTGTTTTTT. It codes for CASSQDGGTEKLFF. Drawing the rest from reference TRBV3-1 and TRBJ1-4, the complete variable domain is DTAVSQTPKYLVTQMGNDKSIKCEQNLGHDTMYWYKQDSKKFLKIMFSYNNKELIINETVPNRFSPKSPDKAHLNLHINSLELGDSAVYFCASSQDGGTEKLFFGSGTQLSVL.

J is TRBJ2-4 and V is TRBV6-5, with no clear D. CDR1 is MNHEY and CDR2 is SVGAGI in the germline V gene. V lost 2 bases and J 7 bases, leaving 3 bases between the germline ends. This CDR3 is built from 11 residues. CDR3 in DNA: TGTGCCAGCAGTTACAGGAACATTCAGTACTTC. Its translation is CASSYRNIQYF.

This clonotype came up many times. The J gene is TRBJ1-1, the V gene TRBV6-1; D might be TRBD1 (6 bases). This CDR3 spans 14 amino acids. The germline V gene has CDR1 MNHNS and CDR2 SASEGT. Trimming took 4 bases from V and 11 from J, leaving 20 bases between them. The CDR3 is CASSGPGGRKEAFF. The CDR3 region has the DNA TGTGCCAGCAGTGGGCCCGGGGGGCGGAAGGAGGCTTTCTTT.

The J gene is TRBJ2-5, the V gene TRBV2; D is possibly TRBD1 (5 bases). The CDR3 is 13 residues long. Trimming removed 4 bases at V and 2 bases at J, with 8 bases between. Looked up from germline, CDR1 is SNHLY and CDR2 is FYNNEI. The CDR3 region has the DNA TGTGCCAGCAGTGGACAGTTTCAAGAGACCCAGTACTTC. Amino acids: CASSGQFQETQYF.

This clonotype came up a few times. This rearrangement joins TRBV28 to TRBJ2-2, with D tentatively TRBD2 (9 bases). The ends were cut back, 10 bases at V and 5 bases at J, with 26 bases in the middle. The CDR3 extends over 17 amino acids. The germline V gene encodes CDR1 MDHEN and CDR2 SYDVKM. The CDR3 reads CATRGLVVAGATGELFF. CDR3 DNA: TGTGCCACCAGGGGGCTCGTGGTAGCGGGAGCGACCGGGGAGCTGTTTTTT.

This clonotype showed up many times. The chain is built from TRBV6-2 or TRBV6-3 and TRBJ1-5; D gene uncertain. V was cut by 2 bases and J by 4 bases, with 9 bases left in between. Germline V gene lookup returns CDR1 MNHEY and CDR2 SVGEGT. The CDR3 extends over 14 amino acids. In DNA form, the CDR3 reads TGTGCCAGCAGTTACCCATCTACTAATCAGCCCCAGCATTTT. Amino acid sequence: CASSYPSTNQPQHF.

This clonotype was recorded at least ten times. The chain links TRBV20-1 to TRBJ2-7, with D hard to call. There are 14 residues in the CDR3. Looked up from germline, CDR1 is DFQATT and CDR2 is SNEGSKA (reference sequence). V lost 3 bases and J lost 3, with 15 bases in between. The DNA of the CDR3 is TGCAGTGCTAGGGGAACGATAGGAGACTACGAGCAGTACTTC. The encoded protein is CSARGTIGDYEQYF.

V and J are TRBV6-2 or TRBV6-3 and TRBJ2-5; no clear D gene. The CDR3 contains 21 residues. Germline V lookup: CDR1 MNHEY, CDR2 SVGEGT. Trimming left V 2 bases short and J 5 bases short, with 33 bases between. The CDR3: CASSYISKLSTRAVSTETQYF. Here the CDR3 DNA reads TGTGCCAGCAGTTACATAAGTAAACTGTCAACCAGAGCAGTCTCCACCGAGACCCAGTACTTC.

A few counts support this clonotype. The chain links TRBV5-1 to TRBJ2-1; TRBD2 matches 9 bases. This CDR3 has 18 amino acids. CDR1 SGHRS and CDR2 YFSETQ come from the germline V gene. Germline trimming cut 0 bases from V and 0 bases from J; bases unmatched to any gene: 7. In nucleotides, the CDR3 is TGCGCCAGCAGCTTGGATAGGGCGGGGGGGCTCTCCTACAATGAGCAGTTCTTC. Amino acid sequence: CASSLDRAGGLSYNEQFF.

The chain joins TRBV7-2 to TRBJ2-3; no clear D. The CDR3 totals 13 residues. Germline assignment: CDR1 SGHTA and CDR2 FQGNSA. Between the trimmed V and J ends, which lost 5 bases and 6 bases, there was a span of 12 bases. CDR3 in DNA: TGTGCCAGCAGCCCGCCCAGCGAGGATACGCAGTATTTT. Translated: CASSPPSEDTQYF. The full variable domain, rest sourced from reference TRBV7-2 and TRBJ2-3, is GAGVSQSPSNKVTEKGKDVELRCDPISGHTALYWYRQSLGQGLEFLIYFQGNSAPDKSGLPSDRFSAERTGGSVSTLTIQRTQQEDSAVYLCASSPPSEDTQYFGPGTRLTVL.

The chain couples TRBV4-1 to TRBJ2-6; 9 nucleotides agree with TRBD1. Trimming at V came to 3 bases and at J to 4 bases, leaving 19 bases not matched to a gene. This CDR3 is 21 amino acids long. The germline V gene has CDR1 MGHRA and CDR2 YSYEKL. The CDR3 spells CASSHPPLGGTGWTGANVLTF. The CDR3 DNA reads TGCGCCAGCAGCCACCCCCCTTTAGGAGGGACAGGGTGGACCGGGGCCAACGTCCTGACTTTC.

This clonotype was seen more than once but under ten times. CDR3: CASSWGAPNTGELFF. CDR3 nucleotides: TGCGCCAGCAGCTGGGGGGCGCCGAACACCGGGGAGCTGTTTTTT. The rearrangement joins TRBV5-1 to TRBJ2-2; either TRBD1 or TRBD2 may fit D (6 bases each). CDR1 and CDR2 (germline): SGHRS, YFSETQ. Trimming stripped 3 bases from V and 0 bases from J, with 9 bases between. The CDR3 has 15 amino acids. The entire variable domain, with the rest obtained from reference TRBV5-1 and TRBJ2-2, is as follows: KAGVTQTPRYLIKTRGQQVTLSCSPISGHRSVSWYQQTPGQGLQFLFEYFSETQRNKGNFPGRFSGRQFSNSRSEMNVSTLELGDSALYLCASSWGAPNTGELFFGEGSRLTVL.

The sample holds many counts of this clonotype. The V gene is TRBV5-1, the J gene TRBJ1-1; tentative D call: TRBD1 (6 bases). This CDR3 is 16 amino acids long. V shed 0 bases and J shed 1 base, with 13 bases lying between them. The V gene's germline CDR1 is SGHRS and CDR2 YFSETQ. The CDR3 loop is CASSLDGGARNTEAFF. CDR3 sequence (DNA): TGCGCCAGCAGCTTGGATGGGGGGGCAAGGAACACTGAAGCTTTCTTT. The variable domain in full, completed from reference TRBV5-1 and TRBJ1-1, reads KAGVTQTPRYLIKTRGQQVTLSCSPISGHRSVSWYQQTPGQGLQFLFEYFSETQRNKGNFPGRFSGRQFSNSRSEMNVSTLELGDSALYLCASSLDGGARNTEAFFGQGTRLTVV.

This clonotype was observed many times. In nucleotides, the CDR3 is TGTGCCAGCAGCTTAGGGGGAGCTTTCACAGATACGCAGTATTTT. Its protein is CASSLGGAFTDTQYF. The rearrangement joins TRBV7-2 to TRBJ2-3; D may be TRBD2 (5 bases). This CDR3 has 15 residues. Trimming left V 1 base short and J 2 bases short, with 10 bases between. Germline V CDR1 and CDR2: SGHTA, FQGNSA.

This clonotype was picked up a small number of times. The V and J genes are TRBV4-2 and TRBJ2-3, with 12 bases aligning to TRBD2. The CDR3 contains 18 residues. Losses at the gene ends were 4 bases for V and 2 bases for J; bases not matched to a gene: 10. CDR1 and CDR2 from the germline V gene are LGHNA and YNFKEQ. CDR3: CASSLEELAGGYTDTQYF. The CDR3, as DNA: TGTGCCAGCAGCCTGGAAGAGCTAGCGGGAGGGTACACAGATACGCAGTATTTT.

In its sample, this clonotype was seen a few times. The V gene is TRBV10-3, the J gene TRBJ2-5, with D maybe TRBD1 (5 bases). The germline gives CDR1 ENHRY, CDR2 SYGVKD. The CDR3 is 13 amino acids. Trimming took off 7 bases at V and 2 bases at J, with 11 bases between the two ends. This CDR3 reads CAINQGKQETQYF. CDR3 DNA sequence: TGTGCCATCAACCAGGGAAAACAAGAGACCCAGTACTTC.

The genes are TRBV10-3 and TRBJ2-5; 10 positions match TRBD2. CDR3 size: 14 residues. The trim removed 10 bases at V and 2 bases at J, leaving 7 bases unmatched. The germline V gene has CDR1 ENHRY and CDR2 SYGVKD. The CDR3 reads CATGAGGRQETQYF. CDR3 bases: TGTGCCACCGGAGCGGGGGGGCGGCAAGAGACCCAGTACTTC.

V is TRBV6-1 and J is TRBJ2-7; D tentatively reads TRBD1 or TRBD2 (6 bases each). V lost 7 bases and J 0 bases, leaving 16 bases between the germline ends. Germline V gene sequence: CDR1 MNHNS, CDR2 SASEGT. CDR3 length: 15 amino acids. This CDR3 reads CASNEGGFLSYEQYF. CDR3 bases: TGTGCCAGCAACGAGGGGGGTTTCCTCTCCTACGAGCAGTACTTC.

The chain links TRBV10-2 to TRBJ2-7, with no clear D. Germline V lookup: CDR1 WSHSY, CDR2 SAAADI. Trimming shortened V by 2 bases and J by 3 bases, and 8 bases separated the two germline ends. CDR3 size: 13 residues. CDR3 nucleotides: TGCGCCAGCAGTGAGGGGCAGTACTACGAGCAGTACTTC. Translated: CASSEGQYYEQYF.

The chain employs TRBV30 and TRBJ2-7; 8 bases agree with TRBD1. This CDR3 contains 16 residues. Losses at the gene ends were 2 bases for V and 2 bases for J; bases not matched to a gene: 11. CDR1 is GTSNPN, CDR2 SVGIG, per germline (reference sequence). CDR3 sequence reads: CAWSYLPGQEAYEQYF. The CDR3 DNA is TGTGCCTGGAGTTATCTTCCGGGACAGGAGGCCTACGAGCAGTACTTC. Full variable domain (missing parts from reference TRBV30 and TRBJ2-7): SQTIHQWPATLVQPVGSPLSLECTVEGTSNPNLYWYRQAAGRGLQLLFYSVGIGQISSEVPQNLSASRPQDRQFILSSKKLLLSDSGFYLCAWSYLPGQEAYEQYFGPGTRLTVT.

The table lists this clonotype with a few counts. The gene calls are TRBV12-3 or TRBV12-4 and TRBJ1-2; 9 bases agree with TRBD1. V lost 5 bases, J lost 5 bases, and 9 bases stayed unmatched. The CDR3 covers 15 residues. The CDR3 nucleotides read TGTGCCAGCAGTCCCCGCCGGGACAGGGCTTATGGCTACACCTTC. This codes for CASSPRRDRAYGYTF.

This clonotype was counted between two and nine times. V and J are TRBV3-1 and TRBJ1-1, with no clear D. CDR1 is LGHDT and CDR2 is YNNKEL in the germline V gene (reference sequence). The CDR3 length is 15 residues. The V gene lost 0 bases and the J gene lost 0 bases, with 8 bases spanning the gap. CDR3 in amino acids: CASSQDISLNTEAFF. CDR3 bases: TGTGCCAGCAGCCAAGATATCAGTCTGAACACTGAAGCTTTCTTT.

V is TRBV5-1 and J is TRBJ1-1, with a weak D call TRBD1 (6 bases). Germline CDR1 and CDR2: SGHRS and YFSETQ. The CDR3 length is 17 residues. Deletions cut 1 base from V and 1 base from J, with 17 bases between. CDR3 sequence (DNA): TGCGCCAGCAGCTTGTACCCTTTGACAGGCCGGAACACTGAAGCTTTCTTT. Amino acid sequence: CASSLYPLTGRNTEAFF.

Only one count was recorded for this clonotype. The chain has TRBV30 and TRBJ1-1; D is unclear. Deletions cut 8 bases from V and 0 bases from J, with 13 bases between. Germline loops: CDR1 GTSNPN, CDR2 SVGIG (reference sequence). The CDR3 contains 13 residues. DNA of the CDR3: TGTGCCGGCCACGATGGACTGAACACTGAAGCTTTCTTT. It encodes CAGHDGLNTEAFF. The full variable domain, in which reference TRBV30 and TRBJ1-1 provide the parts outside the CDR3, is SQTIHQWPATLVQPVGSPLSLECTVEGTSNPNLYWYRQAAGRGLQLLFYSVGIGQISSEVPQNLSASRPQDRQFILSSKKLLLSDSGFYLCAGHDGLNTEAFFGQGTRLTVV.

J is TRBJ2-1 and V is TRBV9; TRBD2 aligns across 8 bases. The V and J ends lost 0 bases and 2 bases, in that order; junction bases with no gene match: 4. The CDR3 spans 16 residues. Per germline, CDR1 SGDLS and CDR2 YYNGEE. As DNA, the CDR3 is TGTGCCAGCAGCGTAGTACTAGCGGCCACCTACAATGAGCAGTTCTTC. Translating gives CASSVVLAATYNEQFF.

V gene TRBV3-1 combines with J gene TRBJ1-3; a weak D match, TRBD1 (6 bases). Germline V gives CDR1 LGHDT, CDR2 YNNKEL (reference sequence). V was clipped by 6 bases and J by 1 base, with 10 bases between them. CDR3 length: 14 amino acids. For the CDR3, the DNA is TGTGCCAGCAGTCGGACAGATTCTGGAAACACCATATATTTT. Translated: CASSRTDSGNTIYF.

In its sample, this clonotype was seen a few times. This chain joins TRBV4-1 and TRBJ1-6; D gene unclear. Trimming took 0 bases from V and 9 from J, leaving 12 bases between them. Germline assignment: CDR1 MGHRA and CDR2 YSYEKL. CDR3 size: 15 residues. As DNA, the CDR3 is TGCGCCAGCAGCCAAGATCAATGGCGAGGTTCACCCCTCCACTTT. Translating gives CASSQDQWRGSPLHF.

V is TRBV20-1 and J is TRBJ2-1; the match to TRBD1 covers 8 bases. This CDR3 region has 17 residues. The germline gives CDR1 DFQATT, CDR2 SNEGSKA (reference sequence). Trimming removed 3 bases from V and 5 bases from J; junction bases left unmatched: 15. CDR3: CSASPRVWTGSDNEQFF. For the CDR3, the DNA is TGCAGTGCTAGTCCCCGGGTTTGGACAGGGAGCGACAATGAGCAGTTCTTC.